A single sample gave rise to the 25 T cell receptor beta chains below, sequenced in a study of cytomegalovirus exposure and HLA in healthy donors. The PCR made use of 60 Vbeta and 13 Jbeta primers. Clones were sequenced by immunoSEQ multiplex PCR, and TCRdb holds only the in-frame ones, with some missing. The sample includes approximately 170,000 clones, 85% of them seen just once. The sample consisted of PBMCs. These TCRs come from a boy between 2 and 10 years old in good health and CMV-seronegative.

The V call is TRBV7-9, the J call TRBJ1-2, with a weak D call TRBD1 (5 bases). Germline values: CDR1 SEHNR, CDR2 FQNEAQ (reference sequence). V gave up 1 base and J gave up 0 bases, with 9 bases separating them. The CDR3 consists of 15 residues. Here the CDR3 DNA reads TGTGCCAGCAGCTTAGGGCCAGGGACTAACTATGGCTACACCTTC. It translates to CASSLGPGTNYGYTF.

This chain links TRBV4-1 with TRBJ1-2, with D tentatively TRBD1 (6 bases). The germline V and J ends were trimmed by 5 bases and 4 bases, with 23 bases remaining between them. Looked up from germline, CDR1 is MGHRA and CDR2 is YSYEKL. The CDR3 has 17 residues. Here the CDR3 DNA reads TGCGCCAGCAGCAGCCCAGGGCACACGGACAGCTCCTATGGCTACACCTTC. Translating it yields CASSSPGHTDSSYGYTF.

The chain employs TRBV2 and TRBJ2-3; 11 bases are a match to TRBD2. Germline V lookup: CDR1 SNHLY, CDR2 FYNNEI. With V trimmed by 6 bases and J by 1 base, 3 bases remained unmatched. CDR3 size: 15 residues. CDR3 protein: CASRLAGVRTDTQYF. Written as DNA, the CDR3 is TGTGCCAGCAGACTAGCGGGAGTTCGCACAGATACGCAGTATTTT. Combining the CDR3 with reference TRBV2 and TRBJ2-3 gives the whole variable domain EPEVTQTPSHQVTQMGQEVILRCVPISNHLYFYWYRQILGQKVEFLVSFYNNEISEKSEIFDDQFSVERPDGSNFTLKIRSTKLEDSAMYFCASRLAGVRTDTQYFGPGTRLTVL.

For the CDR3, the DNA is TGTGCCAGCAGCCCCCCTGGGCCGCGGGGCACAGATACGCAGTATTTT. It specifies CASSPPGPRGTDTQYF. The V gene is TRBV28, the J gene TRBJ2-3; possible D gene TRBD2, 5 bases. The CDR3 is 16 amino acids. The V end lost 6 bases, the J end lost 1 base, and 17 bases lay between the germline ends. CDR1 and CDR2 (germline): MDHEN, SYDVKM.

This sequence joins TRBV7-9 and TRBJ2-3, with a tentative D call TRBD2 (6 bases). V gave up 5 bases and J gave up 3 bases, with 15 bases separating them. The CDR3 spans 15 residues. Germline V CDR1 and CDR2: SEHNR, FQNEAQ (reference sequence). In DNA, the CDR3 is TGTGCCAGCAGCCCCCTCCCGGCGGGAACAGATACGCAGTATTTT. It specifies CASSPLPAGTDTQYF. Using reference TRBV7-9 and TRBJ2-3 for the parts outside the CDR3, the full variable domain is DTGVSQNPRHKITKRGQNVTFRCDPISEHNRLYWYRQTLGQGPEFLTYFQNEAQLEKSRLLSDRFSAERPKGSFSTLEIQRTEQGDSAMYLCASSPLPAGTDTQYFGPGTRLTVL.

This clone has a single count. The rearrangement uses TRBV27 and TRBJ1-1; tentative D call: TRBD1 (6 bases). The CDR3 runs to 15 residues. Germline V lookup: CDR1 MNHEY, CDR2 SMNVEV (reference sequence). The V gene lost 5 bases and the J gene lost 0 bases, with 13 bases spanning the gap. Written as DNA, the CDR3 is TGTGCCAGCAGTCGCCACAGGGATATGAACACTGAAGCTTTCTTT. This gives the protein CASSRHRDMNTEAFF.

V is TRBV5-4 and J is TRBJ2-5; D possibly corresponds to TRBD1 (6 bases). The germline V gene encodes CDR1 SGHNT and CDR2 YYREEE (reference sequence). V gave up 4 bases and J gave up 2 bases, with 21 bases separating them. The CDR3 runs to 17 residues. The chain's CDR3 is CASSHPGQGLGQETQYF. CDR3 nucleotides: TGTGCCAGCAGCCACCCGGGGCAGGGGCTTGGACAAGAGACCCAGTACTTC.

The J gene is TRBJ2-3, the V gene TRBV5-5; TRBD1 matches at 8 bases. CDR3 length: 17 residues. The trim removed 2 bases at V and 0 bases at J, leaving 8 bases unmatched. Germline lookup yields CDR1 SGHKS and CDR2 YYEKEE (reference sequence). CDR3 nucleotide sequence: TGTGCCAGCAGCTTCCACGGGACAGGAATCAGCACAGATACGCAGTATTTT. Its translation is CASSFHGTGISTDTQYF.

The J gene is TRBJ1-4, the V gene TRBV5-1, with D maybe TRBD1 (5 bases). The CDR3 runs to 13 residues. Trimming stripped 0 bases from V and 6 bases from J, with 6 bases between. Germline CDR1 and CDR2: SGHRS and YFSETQ. The DNA for the CDR3 is TGCGCCAGCAGCTTGGGGACATATGAAAAACTGTTTTTT. This codes for CASSLGTYEKLFF.

About this clone: The germline gene is not matched at one end of the junction; a read error may be the cause. The gene calls are TRBV6-5 and TRBJ2-1, with D perhaps matching TRBD1 (6 bases). The CDR3 contains 12 residues. CDR1 and CDR2 (germline): MNHEY, SVGAGI. As DNA, the CDR3 is TGTGCCAGCAACCTGGGGACATCGGTAGAGGTCTTC. Protein: CASNLGTSVEVF.

The chain uses TRBV30 and TRBJ1-5; maybe TRBD1 (5 bases). The CDR3 contains 15 residues. Trimming stripped 0 bases from V and 0 bases from J, with 9 bases between. The germline gives CDR1 GTSNPN, CDR2 SVGIG (reference sequence). The CDR3 DNA follows: TGTGCCTGGAGTGTCGGGGACTATAGCAATCAGCCCCAGCATTTT. This codes for CAWSVGDYSNQPQHF.

The CDR3, as DNA: TGTGCCTGGAGCCGAACCGGGACAGGCGGCTACACCTTC. Amino acids: CAWSRTGTGGYTF. V and J are TRBV30 and TRBJ1-2; 8 bases fit TRBD1. Germline V lookup: CDR1 GTSNPN, CDR2 SVGIG (reference sequence). The CDR3 totals 13 residues. After removal of 3 bases from V and 8 bases from J, the junction contained 8 bases not matched to a gene.

This chain uses TRBV28 with TRBJ2-3; tentative D call: TRBD2 (6 bases). The CDR3 length is 14 residues. Germline CDR1 MDHEN, CDR2 SYDVKM. The V gene lost 6 bases and the J gene lost 2 bases, with 12 bases spanning the gap. The CDR3 bases are TGTGCCAGCAGATGGGGGGAAATCACAGATACGCAGTATTTT. Its protein is CASRWGEITDTQYF.

On this clone: Compared with germline, one end of the junction differs, possibly owing to a read error. The chain combines TRBV7-7 with TRBJ2-1; D might be TRBD1 (5 bases). This CDR3 has 13 amino acids. CDR1 is SSHAT, CDR2 FNYEAQ, per germline (reference sequence). CDR3 in amino acids: CASSLEAGNEQFF. The CDR3 DNA reads TGTGCTAGCAGCTTAGAAGCAGGGAATGAGCAGTTCTTC.

J is TRBJ2-3 and V is TRBV28, with TRBD2 matching 7 bases. Trimming took 3 bases from V and 5 from J; bases not matched to a gene: 8. The CDR3 has 15 residues. The germline CDR1 and CDR2 sequences are MDHEN and SYDVKM. The CDR3 coding sequence is TGTGCCAGCAGTTTCGGGGGGATCGTCTTAGATACGCAGTATTTT. Translating it yields CASSFGGIVLDTQYF.

This rearrangement joins TRBV27 to TRBJ2-2; D may be TRBD1 (5 bases). The germline V gene has CDR1 MNHEY and CDR2 SMNVEV (reference sequence). V was clipped by 3 bases and J by 3 bases, with 8 bases between them. This CDR3 comprises 14 residues. The CDR3 region is CASSFQGYTGELFF. In DNA, the CDR3 is TGTGCCAGCAGTTTCCAGGGTTACACCGGGGAGCTGTTTTTT.

The rearrangement uses TRBV4-1 and TRBJ1-1; D uncertain. V lost 2 bases and J 2 bases, leaving 12 bases between the germline ends. The length of the CDR3 is 15 residues. Germline V gene lookup returns CDR1 MGHRA and CDR2 YSYEKL. The CDR3 nucleotides are TGCGCCAGCAGCCAATCTTCCGTGGCTAACACTGAAGCTTTCTTT. It codes for CASSQSSVANTEAFF.

The genes are TRBV9 and TRBJ1-1, with TRBD1 as a possible D gene (5 bases). CDR1 is SGDLS and CDR2 is YYNGEE in the germline V gene. The CDR3 is 15 amino acids. V lost 3 bases, J lost 0 bases, and 12 bases lay in between. The CDR3 DNA reads TGTGCCAGCAGCGAACACAGGCTCATGAACACTGAAGCTTTCTTT. It codes for CASSEHRLMNTEAFF.

The gene calls are TRBV27 and TRBJ1-4; TRBD1 matches 7 bases. This CDR3 contains 15 residues. The junction had 9 bases not matched to a gene; V was cut back by 3 bases and J by 8 bases. Germline loops: CDR1 MNHEY, CDR2 SMNVEV (reference sequence). The CDR3 DNA reads as TGTGCCAGCAGTTTGACAGGGCTATCGGGAGAAAAACTGTTTTTT. Residues: CASSLTGLSGEKLFF.

The chain joins TRBV6-1 to TRBJ2-2, with 12 bases lining up with TRBD1. V lost 11 bases and J lost 3; bases outside the gene matches: 7. The CDR3 totals 15 residues. Germline V gives CDR1 MNHNS, CDR2 SASEGT. CDR3 DNA: TGTGCCCCAAAGGGGACAGGGGGCGACACCGGGGAGCTGTTTTTT. Translation: CAPKGTGGDTGELFF.

This sequence joins TRBV12-5 and TRBJ1-2; D is undetermined. With 11 bases removed from V and 4 bases from J, the gap between germline ends came to 11 bases. This CDR3 contains 11 residues. In germline, CDR1 is LGHNT, CDR2 FRNRAP. The CDR3 here is CASSEGYGYTF. The DNA of the CDR3 is TGTGCTTCTAGCGAGGGCTATGGCTACACCTTC.

J is TRBJ2-3 and V is TRBV7-3; D unclear. The CDR3 runs to 13 residues. Germline V gives CDR1 SGHTA, CDR2 FQGTGA. Trimming stripped 3 bases from V and 1 base from J, with 5 bases between. CDR3 loop: CASSFEGTDTQYF. The DNA of the CDR3 is TGTGCCAGCAGCTTCGAGGGCACAGATACGCAGTATTTT. The full variable domain, rest sourced from reference TRBV7-3 and TRBJ2-3, is GAGVSQTPSNKVTEKGKYVELRCDPISGHTALYWYRQSLGQGPEFLIYFQGTGAADDSGLPNDRFFAVRPEGSVSTLKIQRTERGDSAVYLCASSFEGTDTQYFGPGTRLTVL.

For the CDR3, the DNA is TGTGCCAGCAGTTTACGAGCCGGGGAGCTGTTTTTT. This translates into CASSLRAGELFF. The chain is built from TRBV27 and TRBJ2-2; D unresolved. Trimming cost V 2 bases and J 6 bases, with 4 bases left between them. Germline V gene data show CDR1 as MNHEY and CDR2 as SMNVEV (reference sequence). The CDR3 has 12 residues.

This sequence joins TRBV5-1 and TRBJ1-2, with a possible D match to TRBD1 (6 bases). The CDR3 length is 12 residues. Trimming removed 5 bases from V and 2 bases from J, with 7 bases in between. The germline gives CDR1 SGHRS, CDR2 YFSETQ. The CDR3 DNA follows: TGCGCCAGCAGTCAGGGGAACTATGGCTACACCTTC. Protein product: CASSQGNYGYTF.

The chain carries TRBV4-1 and TRBJ2-1; TRBD2 agrees at 9 bases. The germline gives CDR1 MGHRA, CDR2 YSYEKL. The trim removed 0 bases at V and 3 bases at J, leaving 6 bases unmatched. This CDR3 has 17 residues. This CDR3 is CASSQEGAGGRYNEQFF. DNA for the CDR3: TGCGCCAGCAGCCAAGAGGGTGCGGGAGGGCGCTACAATGAGCAGTTCTTC.